This T cell receptor beta chain was captured by sequencing in a study of OX40 agonist ivuxolimab in advanced cancers. Data came from immunoSEQ multiplex PCR; TCRdb stores just in-frame clones and leaves some out. Found here are about 73,000 clones, over 75% of them singletons; the top ten hold roughly 0.54%. The sequencing used CD4+ or CD8+ T cells sorted from blood, collected in a trial of the OX40 agonist ivuxolimab. The source is an adult with an advanced solid tumor such as melanoma, head and neck, liver or kidney cancer.

The CDR3 DNA is TGTGCCAGCAGCGTAGAAGATACCGGGGAGCTGTTTTTT. Its translation: CASSVEDTGELFF. The chain carries TRBV9 and TRBJ2-2; D gene unclear. There are 13 residues in the CDR3. V was cut by 0 bases and J by 5 bases, with 5 bases left in between. Germline V gene lookup returns CDR1 SGDLS and CDR2 YYNGEE.